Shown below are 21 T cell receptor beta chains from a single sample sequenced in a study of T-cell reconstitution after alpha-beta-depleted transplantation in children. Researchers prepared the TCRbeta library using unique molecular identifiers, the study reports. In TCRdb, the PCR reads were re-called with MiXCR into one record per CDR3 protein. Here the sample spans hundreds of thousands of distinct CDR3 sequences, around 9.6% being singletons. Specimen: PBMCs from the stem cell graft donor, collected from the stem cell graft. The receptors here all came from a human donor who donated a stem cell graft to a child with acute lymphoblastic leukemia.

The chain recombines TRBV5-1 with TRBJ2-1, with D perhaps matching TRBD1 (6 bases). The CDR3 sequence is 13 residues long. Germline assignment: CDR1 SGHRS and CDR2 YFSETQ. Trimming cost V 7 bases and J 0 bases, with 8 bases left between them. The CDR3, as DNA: TGCGCCAGCCGGACAGTCTCCTACAATGAGCAGTTCTTC. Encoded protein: CASRTVSYNEQFF.

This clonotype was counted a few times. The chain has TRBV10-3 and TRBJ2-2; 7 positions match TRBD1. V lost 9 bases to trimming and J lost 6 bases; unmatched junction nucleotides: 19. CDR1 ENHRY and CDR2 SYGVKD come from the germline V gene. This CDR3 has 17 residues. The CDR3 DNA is TGTGCCATACAGGCACAGGGGCCAATAACCATGCCCGGGGAGCTGTTTTTT. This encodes CAIQAQGPITMPGELFF.

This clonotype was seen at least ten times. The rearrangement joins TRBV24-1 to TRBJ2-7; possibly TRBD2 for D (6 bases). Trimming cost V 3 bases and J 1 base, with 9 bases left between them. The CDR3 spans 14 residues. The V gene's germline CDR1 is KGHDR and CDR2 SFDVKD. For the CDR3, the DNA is TGTGCCACCAGTGATGCGGGATATTCCTACGAGCAGTACTTC. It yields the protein CATSDAGYSYEQYF.

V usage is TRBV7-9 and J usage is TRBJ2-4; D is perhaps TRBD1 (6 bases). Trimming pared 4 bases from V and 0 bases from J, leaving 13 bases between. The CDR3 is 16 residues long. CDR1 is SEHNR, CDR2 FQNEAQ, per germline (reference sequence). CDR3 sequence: CASSSDRALAKNIQYF. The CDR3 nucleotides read TGTGCCAGCAGCTCGGACAGAGCCTTAGCCAAAAACATTCAGTACTTC. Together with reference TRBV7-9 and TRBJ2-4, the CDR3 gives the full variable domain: DTGVSQNPRHKITKRGQNVTFRCDPISEHNRLYWYRQTLGQGPEFLTYFQNEAQLEKSRLLSDRFSAERPKGSFSTLEIQRTEQGDSAMYLCASSSDRALAKNIQYFGAGTRLSVL.

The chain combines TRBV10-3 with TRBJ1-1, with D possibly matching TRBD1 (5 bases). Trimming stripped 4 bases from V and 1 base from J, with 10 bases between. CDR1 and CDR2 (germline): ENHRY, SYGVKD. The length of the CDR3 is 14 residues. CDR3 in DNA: TGTGCCATCAGTGTCGGGGCGGCGAACACTGAAGCTTTCTTT. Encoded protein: CAISVGAANTEAFF.

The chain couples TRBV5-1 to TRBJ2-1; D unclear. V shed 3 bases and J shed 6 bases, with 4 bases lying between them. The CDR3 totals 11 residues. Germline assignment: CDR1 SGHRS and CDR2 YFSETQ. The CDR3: CASSSINEQFF. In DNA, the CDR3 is TGCGCCAGCAGCTCGATCAATGAGCAGTTCTTC.

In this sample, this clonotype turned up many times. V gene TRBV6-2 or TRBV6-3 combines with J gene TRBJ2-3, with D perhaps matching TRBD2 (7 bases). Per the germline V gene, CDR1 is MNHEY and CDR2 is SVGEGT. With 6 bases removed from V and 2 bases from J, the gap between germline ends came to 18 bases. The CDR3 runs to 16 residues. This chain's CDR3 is CASSAGLGGPTDTQYF. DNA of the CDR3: TGTGCCAGCAGCGCGGGGCTCGGGGGGCCCACAGATACGCAGTATTTT.

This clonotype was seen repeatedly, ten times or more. Written as DNA, the CDR3 is TGTGCCAGCAGCTTAAATGGGGGATCCTACAATGAGCAGTTCTTC. It yields the protein CASSLNGGSYNEQFF. The chain employs TRBV7-8 and TRBJ2-1; possibly TRBD1 or TRBD2 for D (5 bases each). This CDR3 is built from 15 residues. Germline CDR1 reads SGHVS; CDR2 reads FQNEAQ. The ends were cut back, 2 bases at V and 1 base at J, with 9 bases in the middle.

The CDR3 region has the DNA TGTGCCAGCAGTCTCAACCGGGTCTCGAAGCAGTTCTTC. Its protein product is CASSLNRVSKQFF. The chain couples TRBV27 to TRBJ2-1; no definite D call. The germline V and J ends were trimmed by 5 bases and 11 bases, with 16 bases remaining between them. The CDR3 length is 13 residues. The germline CDR1 and CDR2 sequences are MNHEY and SMNVEV (reference sequence).

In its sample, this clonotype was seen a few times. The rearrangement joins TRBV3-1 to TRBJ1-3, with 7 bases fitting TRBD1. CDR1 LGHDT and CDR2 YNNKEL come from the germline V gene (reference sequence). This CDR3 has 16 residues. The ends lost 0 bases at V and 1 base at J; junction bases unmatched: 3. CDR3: CASSQDWGQSGNTIYF. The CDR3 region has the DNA TGTGCCAGCAGCCAAGATTGGGGACAGTCTGGAAACACCATATATTTT.

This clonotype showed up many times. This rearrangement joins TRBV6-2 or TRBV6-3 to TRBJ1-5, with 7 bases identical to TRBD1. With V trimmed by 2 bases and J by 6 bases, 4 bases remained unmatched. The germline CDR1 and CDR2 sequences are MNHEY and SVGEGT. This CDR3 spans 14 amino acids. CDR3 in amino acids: CASSYGAGGQPQHF. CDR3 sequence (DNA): TGTGCCAGCAGTTACGGGGCAGGGGGTCAGCCCCAGCATTTT.

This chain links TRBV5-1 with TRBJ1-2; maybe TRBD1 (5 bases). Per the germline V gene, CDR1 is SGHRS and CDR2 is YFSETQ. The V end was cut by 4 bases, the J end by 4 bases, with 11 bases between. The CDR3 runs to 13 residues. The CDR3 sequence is CASSTGDLYGYTF. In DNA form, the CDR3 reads TGCGCCAGCAGCACCGGGGACCTCTATGGCTACACCTTC.

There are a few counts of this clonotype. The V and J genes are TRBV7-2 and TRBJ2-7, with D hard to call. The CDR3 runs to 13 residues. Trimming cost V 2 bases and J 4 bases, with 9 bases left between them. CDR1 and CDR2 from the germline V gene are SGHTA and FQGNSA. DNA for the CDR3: TGTGCCAGCAGCTTAAGTGTCGAGTACGAGCAGTACTTC. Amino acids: CASSLSVEYEQYF.

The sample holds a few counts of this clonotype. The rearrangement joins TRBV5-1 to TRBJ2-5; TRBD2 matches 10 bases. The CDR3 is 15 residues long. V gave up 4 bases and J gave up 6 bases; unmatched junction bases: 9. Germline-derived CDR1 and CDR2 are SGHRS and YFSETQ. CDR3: CASSTSGGASQTQYF. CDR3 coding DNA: TGCGCCAGCAGCACCAGCGGGGGGGCTTCTCAGACCCAGTACTTC. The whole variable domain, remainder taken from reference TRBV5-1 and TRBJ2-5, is KAGVTQTPRYLIKTRGQQVTLSCSPISGHRSVSWYQQTPGQGLQFLFEYFSETQRNKGNFPGRFSGRQFSNSRSEMNVSTLELGDSALYLCASSTSGGASQTQYFGPGTRLLVL.

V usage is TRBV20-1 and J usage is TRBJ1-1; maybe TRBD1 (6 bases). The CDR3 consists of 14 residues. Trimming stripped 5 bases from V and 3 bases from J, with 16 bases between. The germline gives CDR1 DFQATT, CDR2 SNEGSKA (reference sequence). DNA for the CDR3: TGCAGTGCTGGAACAGGGAGATGGGACACTGAAGCTTTCTTT. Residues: CSAGTGRWDTEAFF.

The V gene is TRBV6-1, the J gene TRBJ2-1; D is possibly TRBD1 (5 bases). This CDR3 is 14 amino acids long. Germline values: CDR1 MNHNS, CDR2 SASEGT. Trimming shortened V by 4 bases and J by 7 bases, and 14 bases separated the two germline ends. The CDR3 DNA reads TGTGCCAGCAGTGGAAACCACAGGTGGAATGAGCAGTTCTTC. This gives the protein CASSGNHRWNEQFF.

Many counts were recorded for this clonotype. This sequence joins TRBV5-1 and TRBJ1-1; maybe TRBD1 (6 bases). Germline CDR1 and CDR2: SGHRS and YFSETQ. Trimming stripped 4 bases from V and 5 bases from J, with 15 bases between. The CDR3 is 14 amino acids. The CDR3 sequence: CASSIQGSVTEAFF. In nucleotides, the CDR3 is TGCGCCAGCAGCATACAGGGTTCTGTTACTGAAGCTTTCTTT. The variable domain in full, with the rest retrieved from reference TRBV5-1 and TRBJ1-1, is KAGVTQTPRYLIKTRGQQVTLSCSPISGHRSVSWYQQTPGQGLQFLFEYFSETQRNKGNFPGRFSGRQFSNSRSEMNVSTLELGDSALYLCASSIQGSVTEAFFGQGTRLTVV.

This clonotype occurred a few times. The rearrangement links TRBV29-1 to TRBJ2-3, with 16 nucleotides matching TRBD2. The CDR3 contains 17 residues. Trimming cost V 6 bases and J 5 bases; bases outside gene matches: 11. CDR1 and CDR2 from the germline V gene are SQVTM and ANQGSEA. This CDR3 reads CSVEMTGLAGGLDTQYF. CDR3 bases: TGCAGCGTCGAGATGACGGGACTAGCGGGGGGGTTAGATACGCAGTATTTT.

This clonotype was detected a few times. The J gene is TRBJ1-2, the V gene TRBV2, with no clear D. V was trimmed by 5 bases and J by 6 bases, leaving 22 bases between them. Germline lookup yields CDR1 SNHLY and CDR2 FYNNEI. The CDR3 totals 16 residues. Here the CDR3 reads CASSKGFPLGQDGYTF. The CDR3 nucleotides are TGTGCCAGCAGTAAAGGCTTTCCGCTTGGGCAGGATGGCTACACCTTC.

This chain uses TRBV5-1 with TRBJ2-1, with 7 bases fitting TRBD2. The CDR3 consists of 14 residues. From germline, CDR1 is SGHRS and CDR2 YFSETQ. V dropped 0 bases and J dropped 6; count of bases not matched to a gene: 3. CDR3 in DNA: TGCGCCAGCAGCTTGGGCGGGGGATTCAATGAGCAGTTCTTC. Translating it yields CASSLGGGFNEQFF.

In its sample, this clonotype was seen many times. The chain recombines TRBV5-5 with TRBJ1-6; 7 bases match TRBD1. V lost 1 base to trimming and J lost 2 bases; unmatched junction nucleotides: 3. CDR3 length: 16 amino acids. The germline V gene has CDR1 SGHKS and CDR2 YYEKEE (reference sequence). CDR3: CASSLYRGTYNSPLHF. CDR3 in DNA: TGTGCCAGCAGCTTGTACAGGGGAACCTATAATTCACCCCTCCACTTT.